The 16 T cell receptor beta chains listed next were all sequenced from one sample in a study of a mutant IDH1 vaccine in newly diagnosed glioma. Measured with immunoSEQ multiplex PCR; TCRdb has only the in-frame clones, and not every one. The data hold roughly 51,000 clones, with approximately 79% observed a single time. Time point: week 35, safety follow-up. Doses consisted of 300 ug of mutant IDH1 20-mer peptide each, paired with topical imiquimod. Which antigens these TCRs recognize remains unknown. The source material was PBMCs, sampled from a glioma patient whose treatment included an IDH1 peptide vaccine. These receptors were collected from a man in his forties or fifties with glioma.

This chain connects TRBV25-1 to TRBJ2-3; TRBD1 or TRBD2 may be the D gene (5 bases each). From germline, CDR1 is MGHDK and CDR2 SYGVNS. Deletions cut 1 base from V and 4 bases from J, with 9 bases between. The CDR3 totals 14 residues. The CDR3: CASSESRGADTQYF. CDR3 bases: TGTGCCAGCAGTGAATCAAGGGGAGCAGATACGCAGTATTTT. The full variable domain, its missing parts supplied by reference TRBV25-1 and TRBJ2-3, is EADIYQTPRYLVIGTGKKITLECSQTMGHDKMYWYQQDPGMELHLIHYSYGVNSTEKGDLSSESTVSRIRTEHFPLTLESARPSHTSQYLCASSESRGADTQYFGPGTRLTVL.

The CDR3 DNA reads TGTGCCACCAGCAGAGGAGTAGGGGTAAACTATGGCTACACCTTC. Its protein is CATSRGVGVNYGYTF. This sequence joins TRBV15 and TRBJ1-2; D is possibly TRBD1 (5 bases). Germline assignment: CDR1 LNHNV and CDR2 YYDKDF (reference sequence). The CDR3 is 15 residues long. Trimming shortened V by 1 base and J by 2 bases, and 11 bases separated the two germline ends. The full variable domain, completed using reference TRBV15 and TRBJ1-2, is DAMVIQNPRYQVTQFGKPVTLSCSQTLNHNVMYWYQQKSSQAPKLLFHYYDKDFNNEADTPDNFQSRRPNTSFCFLDIRSPGLGDTAMYLCATSRGVGVNYGYTFGSGTRLTVV.

The chain uses TRBV7-2 and TRBJ2-7; 11 positions agree with TRBD2. The J segment lost 6 bases and the V segment lost 5 bases, leaving 6 bases of the junction unmatched. CDR3 length: 14 amino acids. The germline V gene has CDR1 SGHTA and CDR2 FQGNSA. The DNA for the CDR3 is TGTGCCAGCAGCCCGCGACTAGCGGGGAGCGAGCAGTACTTC. It is translated as CASSPRLAGSEQYF. The full variable domain, with the rest looked up from reference TRBV7-2 and TRBJ2-7, is GAGVSQSPSNKVTEKGKDVELRCDPISGHTALYWYRQSLGQGLEFLIYFQGNSAPDKSGLPSDRFSAERTGGSVSTLTIQRTQQEDSAVYLCASSPRLAGSEQYFGPGTRLTVT.

This rearrangement joins TRBV7-9 to TRBJ1-1, with no clear D. V was trimmed by 4 bases and J by 1 base, leaving 13 bases between them. The CDR3 contains 15 residues. From germline, CDR1 is SEHNR and CDR2 FQNEAQ (reference sequence). The CDR3 region has the DNA TGTGCCAGCAGCTCCCGTGGGAGAGGGAACACTGAAGCTTTCTTT. As protein: CASSSRGRGNTEAFF.

In its sample, this clone was seen a few times. This chain connects TRBV4-1 to TRBJ1-6; the D gene is possibly TRBD1 (5 bases). Germline V CDR1 and CDR2: MGHRA, YSYEKL. Trimming pared 3 bases from V and 8 bases from J, leaving 23 bases between. This CDR3 has 18 amino acids. CDR3 nucleotides: TGCGCCAGCAGCCATTCCCTACAGGTAGCGGGCGTGGATTCACCCCTCCACTTT. Protein: CASSHSLQVAGVDSPLHF.

J is TRBJ2-1 and V is TRBV29-1; no definite D call. The CDR3 is 13 residues long. From germline, CDR1 is SQVTM and CDR2 ANQGSEA. The V end was cut by 1 base, the J end by 6 bases, with 10 bases between. CDR3 loop: CSVEGVKGNEQFF. The CDR3 nucleotides are TGCAGCGTTGAAGGAGTAAAGGGCAATGAGCAGTTCTTC.

This clone came up once. V gene TRBV29-1 combines with J gene TRBJ2-1; D is possibly TRBD1 (6 bases). In germline, CDR1 is SQVTM, CDR2 ANQGSEA. V lost 6 bases, J lost 0 bases, and 12 bases lay in between. The CDR3 covers 14 residues. The DNA for the CDR3 is TGCAGCGTCGTGGACAGAAACTCCTACAATGAGCAGTTCTTC. This encodes CSVVDRNSYNEQFF.

The sample holds one count of this clone. J is TRBJ1-1 and V is TRBV19; unclear D gene. CDR3 length: 11 amino acids. The germline CDR1 and CDR2 sequences are LNHDA and SQIVND (reference sequence). Between the trimmed V and J ends, which lost 3 bases and 5 bases, there was a span of 4 bases. CDR3 amino acids: CASSMGTEAFF. The CDR3 DNA reads as TGTGCCAGTAGTATGGGGACTGAAGCTTTCTTT.

The gene calls are TRBV5-4 and TRBJ2-3; TRBD2 matches 8 bases. This CDR3 comprises 17 residues. After removal of 0 bases from V and 2 bases from J, the junction contained 8 bases not matched to a gene. CDR1 is SGHNT and CDR2 is YYREEE in the germline V gene (reference sequence). CDR3 coding DNA: TGTGCCAGCAGCTTGGGGGGAGCGGGGGCCTTCACAGATACGCAGTATTTT. Its protein product is CASSLGGAGAFTDTQYF.

In this sample, this clone turned up a few times. The rearrangement joins TRBV5-1 to TRBJ1-1, with 10 bases lining up with TRBD1. The CDR3 runs to 14 residues. Per germline, CDR1 SGHRS and CDR2 YFSETQ. V was clipped by 4 bases and J by 3 bases; unmatched bases: 3. The CDR3 sequence: CASSLGQGYTEAFF. The CDR3 bases are TGCGCCAGCAGCCTGGGACAGGGGTACACTGAAGCTTTCTTT.

The V gene is TRBV6-1, the J gene TRBJ1-5, with a tentative D call TRBD1 (5 bases). The V and J ends lost 0 bases and 10 bases respectively, with 10 bases between them. CDR1 is MNHNS and CDR2 is SASEGT in the germline V gene. The CDR3 is 13 residues long. In DNA, the CDR3 is TGTGCCAGCAGTGAAGCTAGGGGATATCCCCAGCATTTT. Protein: CASSEARGYPQHF.

The chain employs TRBV14 and TRBJ1-4; D call uncertain. Germline values: CDR1 SGHDN, CDR2 FVKESK. V was pared by 1 base and J by 5 bases, with 14 bases between. The CDR3 length is 16 residues. The CDR3 DNA follows: TGTGCCAGCAGCCAAGGATTAGGGAGCCCAAATGAAAAACTGTTTTTT. Encoded protein: CASSQGLGSPNEKLFF. Supplemented by reference TRBV14 and TRBJ1-4, the full variable domain reads EAGVTQFPSHSVIEKGQTVTLRCDPISGHDNLYWYRRVMGKEIKFLLHFVKESKQDESGMPNNRFLAERTGGTYSTLKVQPAELEDSGVYFCASSQGLGSPNEKLFFGSGTQLSVL.

The V and J genes are TRBV5-4 and TRBJ2-5; D remains unclear. The V and J ends lost 0 bases and 6 bases respectively, with 12 bases between them. The CDR3 runs 14 residues. CDR1 is SGHNT and CDR2 is YYREEE in the germline V gene (reference sequence). The CDR3 DNA reads TGTGCCAGCAGCTTGGGGTGGTCTATCAAGACCCAGTACTTC. Its protein is CASSLGWSIKTQYF.

The chain couples TRBV4-2 to TRBJ2-7; 8 bases fit TRBD2. The length of the CDR3 is 20 residues. Germline V gene sequence: CDR1 LGHNA, CDR2 YNFKEQ. The ends lost 0 bases at V and 0 bases at J; junction bases unmatched: 16. The CDR3 nucleotides are TGTGCCAGCAGCCAAGATCTTGGCTACCACGGGAGCGGGAGCTCCTACGAGCAGTACTTC. Encoded protein: CASSQDLGYHGSGSSYEQYF.

This chain joins TRBV7-2 and TRBJ2-1; D call uncertain. V gave up 2 bases and J gave up 4 bases, with 6 bases separating them. Germline V gene lookup returns CDR1 SGHTA and CDR2 FQGNSA. The CDR3 sequence is 13 residues long. CDR3 coding DNA: TGTGCCAGCAGCTTAAACATGTACAATGAGCAGTTCTTC. It is translated as CASSLNMYNEQFF.

About this clone: This CDR3 fails to terminate in the conserved phenylalanine or tryptophan, so it likely reflects a read error. The genes are TRBV30 and TRBJ1-5; D gene uncertain. V was shortened by 3 bases and J by 4 bases, with 10 bases between the two germline ends. Germline loops: CDR1 GTSNPN, CDR2 SVGIG (reference sequence). The CDR3 has 13 residues. CDR3 in amino acids: CAWSAGGNQPQHL. In DNA form, the CDR3 reads TGTGCCTGGAGCGCGGGCGGGAATCAGCCCCAGCATCTT.